The present T cell receptor (beta chain) was sequenced within a study of blood T cell repertoires in COVID-19. Study context: Acute and convalescent COVID-19 specimens originated in the United States, Italy and Spain.

Germline-derived CDR1 and CDR2 are MNHEY and SVGAGI. The CDR3 runs to 14 residues. V was pared by 6 bases and J by 7 bases, with 9 bases of the junction left unmatched. Here immunoSEQ multiplex PCR was the method, and the copy in TCRdb shows in-frame clones only, minus some. The sample has around 420,000 clones; approximately 91% are singletons. V and J are TRBV6-5 and TRBJ1-2, with 9 bases matching TRBD1. The source material was PBMCs or T cells enriched from blood (not recorded which). This receptor was taken from a woman in her forties with acute COVID-19. For the CDR3, the DNA is TGTGCCAGCAGGCAGACAGGGGGAAAGGGTGGCTACACCTTC. Its protein product is CASRQTGGKGGYTF.